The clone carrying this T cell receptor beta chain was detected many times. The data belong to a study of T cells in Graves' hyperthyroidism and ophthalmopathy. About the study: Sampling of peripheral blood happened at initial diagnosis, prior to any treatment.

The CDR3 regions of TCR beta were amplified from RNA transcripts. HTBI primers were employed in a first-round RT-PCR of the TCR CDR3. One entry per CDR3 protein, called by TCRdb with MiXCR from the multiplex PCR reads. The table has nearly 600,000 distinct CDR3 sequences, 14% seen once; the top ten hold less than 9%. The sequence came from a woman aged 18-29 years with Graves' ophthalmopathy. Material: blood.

The CDR3 coding sequence is TGTGCCAGCCGCCTCTTCGGGGCCCCCTACGAGCAGTACTTC. Its protein is CASRLFGAPYEQYF. J is TRBJ2-7 and V is TRBV28; possibly TRBD1 or TRBD2 for D (5 bases each). Germline assignment: CDR1 MDHEN and CDR2 SYDVKM. The CDR3 is 14 amino acids. V was trimmed by 8 bases and J by 2 bases, leaving 16 bases between them.